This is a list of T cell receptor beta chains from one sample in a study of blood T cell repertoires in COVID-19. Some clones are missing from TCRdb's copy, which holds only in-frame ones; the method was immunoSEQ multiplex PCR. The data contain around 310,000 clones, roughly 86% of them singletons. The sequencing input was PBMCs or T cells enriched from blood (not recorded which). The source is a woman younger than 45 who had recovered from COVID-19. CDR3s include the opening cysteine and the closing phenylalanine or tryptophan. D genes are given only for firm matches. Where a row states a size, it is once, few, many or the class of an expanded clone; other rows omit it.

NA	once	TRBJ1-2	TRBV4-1	TGCGCCAGCGTTCACCCAGGGGTTGGGTATGGCTACACCTTC	CASVHPGVGYGYTF
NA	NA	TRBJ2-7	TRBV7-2	TGTGCCAGCAGCTTATTCGGTGGCGGGATCATCGTGGGTGAGCAGTACTTC	CASSLFGGGIIVGEQYF
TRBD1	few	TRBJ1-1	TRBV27	TGTGCCAGCAGTCGATCCAGGGGGAGCACTGAAGCTTTCTTT	CASSRSRGSTEAFF
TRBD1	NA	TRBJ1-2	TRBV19	TGTGCCAGTAGTATAGCTCGGCTTGACAGGGGAGGCTACACCTTC	CASSIARLDRGGYTF
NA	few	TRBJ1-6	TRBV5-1	TGCGCCAGCAGCTTGACGGGGAGAGGTTCACCCCTCCACTTT	CASSLTGRGSPLHF
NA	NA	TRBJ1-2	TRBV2	TGTGCCAGCACCCCTAGGGGTGTGAGCGTCTATGGCTACACCTTC	CASTPRGVSVYGYTF
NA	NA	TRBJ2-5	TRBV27	TGTGCCAGCAGTTTTACGAACTCCCAAGAGACCCAGTACTTC	CASSFTNSQETQYF
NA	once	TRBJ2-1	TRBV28	TGTGCCAGCACTTTAGAGCCACTTTGGTACAATGAGCAGTTCTTC	CASTLEPLWYNEQFF
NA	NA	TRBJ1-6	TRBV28	TGTGCCAGCAGTCCATTGACAGGTGCCGGGACATATAATAATTCACCCCTCCACTTT	CASSPLTGAGTYNNSPLHF
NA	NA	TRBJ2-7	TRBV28	TGTGCCAGCAGTTTAACAGGGTTAGTGTACGAGCAGTACTTC	CASSLTGLVYEQYF
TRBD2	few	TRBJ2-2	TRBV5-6	TGTGCCAGCAGCTTAGGGAGGGCCTACACCGGGGAGCTGTTTTTT	CASSLGRAYTGELFF
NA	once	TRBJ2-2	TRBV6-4	TGTGCCAACATTGGATCGGGGAACACCGGGGAGCTGTTTTTT	CANIGSGNTGELFF
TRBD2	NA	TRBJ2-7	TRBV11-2	TGTGCCAGCAGCTTACTCCAACTAGCGGGAAACTACGAGCAGTACTTC	CASSLLQLAGNYEQYF
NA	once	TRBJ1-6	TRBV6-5	TGTGCCAGCAGTTACTCGGGCAGGTCAAATTCACCCCTCCACTTT	CASSYSGRSNSPLHF
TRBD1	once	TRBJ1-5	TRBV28	TGTGCCAGCCACCCCGGGACAGGGGGCGAACAGCCCCAGCATTTT	CASHPGTGGEQPQHF
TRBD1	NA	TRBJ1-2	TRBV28	TGTGCCAGCAGCCGATTGGGGACAGGGCCGGGCTACACCTTC	CASSRLGTGPGYTF
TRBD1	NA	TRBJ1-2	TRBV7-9	TGTGCCAGCAGCTTAGGGGAAACAGGGGACTATGGCTACACCTTC	CASSLGETGDYGYTF
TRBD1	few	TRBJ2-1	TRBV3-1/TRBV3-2	TGTGCCAGCAGCCTGGGACAGGGGTATAAGTTCTTC	CASSLGQGYKFF
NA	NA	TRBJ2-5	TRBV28	TGTGCCAGCAGTTTAGTAAGGGAGGCAGAAGAGACCCAGTACTTC	CASSLVREAEETQYF
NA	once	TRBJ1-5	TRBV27	TGTGCCAGCAGTTCCGGGACAAAGTATCAGCCCCAGCATTTT	CASSSGTKYQPQHF
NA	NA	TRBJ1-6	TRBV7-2	TGTGCCAGCAGCTTAGTTGTGTATGGGGCGGACTCCTATAATTCACCCCTCCACTTT	CASSLVVYGADSYNSPLHF
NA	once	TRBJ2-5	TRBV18	TGTGCCAGCTCACCACCGGACAGAGAAGAGACCCAGTACTTC	CASSPPDREETQYF
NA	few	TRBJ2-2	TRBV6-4	TGTGCCAGCAGTGACGTCGAAGGGGCGCCAAACACCGGGGAGCTGTTTTTT	CASSDVEGAPNTGELFF
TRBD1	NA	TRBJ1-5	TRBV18	TGTGCCAGCTCACCCTTTCCAGGGGGCAAGAATCAGCCCCAGCATTTT	CASSPFPGGKNQPQHF
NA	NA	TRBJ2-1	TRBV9	TGTGCCAGCAGCGTAGGTCCCCGGGACAACAATGAGCAGTTCTTC	CASSVGPRDNNEQFF
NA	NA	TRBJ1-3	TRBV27	TGTGCCAGCAGTCCCAACTCTGGAAACACCATATATTTT	CASSPNSGNTIYF
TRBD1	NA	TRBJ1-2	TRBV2	TGTGCCAGCATGATTTACAGGGGATACTATGGCTACACCTTC	CASMIYRGYYGYTF
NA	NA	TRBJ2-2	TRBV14	TGTGCCAGCAGCCAATGGGGGGCCGGGGAGCTGTTTTTT	CASSQWGAGELFF